The 4 T cell receptor beta chains presented below share a single source sample, sequenced in a study of Tregs in tolerant kidney transplant recipients. TCRdb's table, derived via immunoSEQ multiplex PCR, lists solely in-frame clones and lacks some. The sample lists 60,000 or so clones, around 80% occurring once. The sequencing input was CD4+ T cells from blood. The source is a human donor in good health.

V and J are TRBV30 and TRBJ2-1; a possible D gene is TRBD2 (6 bases). Germline V gene lookup returns CDR1 GTSNPN and CDR2 SVGIG (reference sequence). Trimming removed 1 base from V and 13 bases from J, with 11 bases in between. The CDR3 has 11 residues. This CDR3 reads CAWSARDFQFF. The CDR3 DNA reads TGTGCCTGGAGTGCCCGGGACTTTCAGTTCTTC.

The chain links TRBV6-1 to TRBJ2-7, with no clear D. The V and J ends lost 6 bases and 4 bases respectively, with 7 bases between them. CDR1 and CDR2 from the germline V gene are MNHNS and SASEGT. This CDR3 comprises 11 residues. This chain's CDR3 is CASSRLYEQYF. CDR3 nucleotides: TGTGCCAGCAGCCGCCTTTACGAGCAGTACTTC.

On this clone: Additional DNA sequences in this sample encode the identical CDR3. This sequence joins TRBV9 and TRBJ2-3, with no clear D. Germline-derived CDR1 and CDR2 are SGDLS and YYNGEE. The CDR3 length is 12 residues. Trimming cost V 0 bases and J 5 bases, with 4 bases left between them. The CDR3 region is CASSVVGDTQYF. The CDR3, as DNA: TGTGCCAGCAGCGTAGTCGGAGATACGCAGTATTTT.

This rearrangement joins TRBV7-2 to TRBJ1-2, with D hard to call. The CDR3 loop spans 12 amino acids. Trimming took 2 bases from V and 4 from J, leaving 5 bases between them. Germline V gene sequence: CDR1 SGHTA, CDR2 FQGNSA. In DNA form, the CDR3 reads TGTGCCAGCAGCTTACGTAGCTATGGCTACACCTTC. It translates to CASSLRSYGYTF. The full variable domain, its missing parts supplied by reference TRBV7-2 and TRBJ1-2, is GAGVSQSPSNKVTEKGKDVELRCDPISGHTALYWYRQSLGQGLEFLIYFQGNSAPDKSGLPSDRFSAERTGGSVSTLTIQRTQQEDSAVYLCASSLRSYGYTFGSGTRLTVV.